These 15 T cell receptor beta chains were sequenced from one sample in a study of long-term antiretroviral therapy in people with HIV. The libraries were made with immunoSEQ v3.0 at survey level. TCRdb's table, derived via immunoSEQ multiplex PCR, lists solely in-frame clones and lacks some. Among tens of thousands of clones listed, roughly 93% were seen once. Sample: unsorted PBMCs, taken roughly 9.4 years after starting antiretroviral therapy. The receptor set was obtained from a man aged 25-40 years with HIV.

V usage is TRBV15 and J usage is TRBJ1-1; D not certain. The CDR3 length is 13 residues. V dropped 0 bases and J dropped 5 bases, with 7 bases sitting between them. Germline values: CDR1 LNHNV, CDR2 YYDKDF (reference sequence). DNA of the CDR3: TGTGCCACCAGCAGAGATAAGTGGACTGAAGCTTTCTTT. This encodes CATSRDKWTEAFF.

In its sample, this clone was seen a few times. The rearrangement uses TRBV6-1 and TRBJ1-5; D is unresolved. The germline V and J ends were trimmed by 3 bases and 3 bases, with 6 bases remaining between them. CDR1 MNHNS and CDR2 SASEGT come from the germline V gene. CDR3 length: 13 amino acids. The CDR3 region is CASSDPDNQPQHF. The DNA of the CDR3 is TGTGCCAGCAGTGATCCCGACAATCAGCCCCAGCATTTT.

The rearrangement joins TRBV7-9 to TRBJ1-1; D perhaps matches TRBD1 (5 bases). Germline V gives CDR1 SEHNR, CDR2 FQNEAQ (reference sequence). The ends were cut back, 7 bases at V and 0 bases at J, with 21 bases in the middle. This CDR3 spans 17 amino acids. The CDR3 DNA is TGTGCCAGCACCCCGGGAGGGGCCGGGACTTTGAACACTGAAGCTTTCTTT. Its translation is CASTPGGAGTLNTEAFF.

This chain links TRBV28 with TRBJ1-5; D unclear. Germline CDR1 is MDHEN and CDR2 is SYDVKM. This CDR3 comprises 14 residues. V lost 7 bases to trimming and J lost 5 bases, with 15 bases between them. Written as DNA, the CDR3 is TGTGCCAGCACCCCTCTTAACGGTGATCAGCCCCAGCATTTT. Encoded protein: CASTPLNGDQPQHF. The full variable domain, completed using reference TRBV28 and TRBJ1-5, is DVKVTQSSRYLVKRTGEKVFLECVQDMDHENMFWYRQDPGLGLRLIYFSYDVKMKEKGDIPEGYSVSREKKERFSLILESASTNQTSMYLCASTPLNGDQPQHFGDGTRLSIL.

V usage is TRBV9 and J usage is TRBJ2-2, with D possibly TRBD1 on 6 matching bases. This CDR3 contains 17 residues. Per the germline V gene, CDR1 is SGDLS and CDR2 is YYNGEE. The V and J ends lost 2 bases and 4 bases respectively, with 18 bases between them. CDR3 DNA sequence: TGTGCCAGCAGCGTTGTGGAGCACCTCAGGGGCACCGGGGAGCTGTTTTTT. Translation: CASSVVEHLRGTGELFF.

CDR3 in amino acids: CASSSGDGNTIYF. In DNA, the CDR3 is TGTGCCAGCTCATCAGGGGATGGAAACACCATATATTTT. The chain couples TRBV18 to TRBJ1-3, with D tentatively TRBD1 (6 bases). The V gene lost 5 bases and the J gene lost 3 bases, with 8 bases spanning the gap. Germline V gene lookup returns CDR1 KGHSH and CDR2 LQKENI. This CDR3 region has 13 residues.

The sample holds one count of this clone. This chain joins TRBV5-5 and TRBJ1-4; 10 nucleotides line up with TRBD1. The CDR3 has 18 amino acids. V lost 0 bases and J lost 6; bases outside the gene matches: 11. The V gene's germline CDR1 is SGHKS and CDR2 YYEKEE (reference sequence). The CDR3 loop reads CASSLVFVIGTGDEKLFF. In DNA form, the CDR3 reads TGTGCCAGCAGCTTGGTTTTTGTCATAGGGACAGGGGATGAAAAACTGTTTTTT.

The CDR3 region has the DNA TGTGCTAGTGCCTCCCCGGGACAGACGACCCAGTACTTC. It yields the protein CASASPGQTTQYF. The rearrangement joins TRBV12-5 to TRBJ2-5; 7 bases are shared with TRBD1. V lost 7 bases to trimming and J lost 7 bases; unmatched junction nucleotides: 9. Germline CDR1 LGHNT, CDR2 FRNRAP. The CDR3 consists of 13 residues.

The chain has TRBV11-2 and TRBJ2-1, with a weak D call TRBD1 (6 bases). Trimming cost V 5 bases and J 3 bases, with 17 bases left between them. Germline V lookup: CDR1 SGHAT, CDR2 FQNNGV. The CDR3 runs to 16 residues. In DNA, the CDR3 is TGTGCCAGCAGCCCGATCAGGGGTAGAGGCTACAATGAGCAGTTCTTC. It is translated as CASSPIRGRGYNEQFF.

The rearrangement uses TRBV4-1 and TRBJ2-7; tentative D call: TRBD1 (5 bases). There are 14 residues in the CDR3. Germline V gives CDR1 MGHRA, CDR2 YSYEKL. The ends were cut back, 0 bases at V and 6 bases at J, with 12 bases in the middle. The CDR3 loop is CASSQDSGLGEQYF. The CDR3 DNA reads TGCGCCAGCAGCCAAGACTCAGGGTTGGGCGAGCAGTACTTC.

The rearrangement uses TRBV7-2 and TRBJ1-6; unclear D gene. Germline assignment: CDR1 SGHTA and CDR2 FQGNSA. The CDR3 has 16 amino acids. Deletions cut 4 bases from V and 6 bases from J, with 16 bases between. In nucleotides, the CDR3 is TGTGCCAGCAGCTCCCCCTGGGGAACCGGTAATTCACCCCTCCACTTT. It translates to CASSSPWGTGNSPLHF.

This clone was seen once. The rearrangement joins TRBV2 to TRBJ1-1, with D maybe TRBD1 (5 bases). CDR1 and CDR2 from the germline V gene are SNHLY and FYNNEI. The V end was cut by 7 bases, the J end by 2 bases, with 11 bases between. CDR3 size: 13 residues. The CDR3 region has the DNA TGTGCCAGCAATAAGGACATTAACACTGAAGCTTTCTTT. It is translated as CASNKDINTEAFF.

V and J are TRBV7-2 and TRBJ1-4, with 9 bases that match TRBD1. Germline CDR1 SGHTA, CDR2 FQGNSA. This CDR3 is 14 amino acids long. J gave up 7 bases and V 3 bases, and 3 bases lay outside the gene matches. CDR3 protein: CASSFTGGGEKLFF. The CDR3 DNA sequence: TGTGCCAGCAGCTTCACAGGGGGCGGTGAAAAACTGTTTTTT.

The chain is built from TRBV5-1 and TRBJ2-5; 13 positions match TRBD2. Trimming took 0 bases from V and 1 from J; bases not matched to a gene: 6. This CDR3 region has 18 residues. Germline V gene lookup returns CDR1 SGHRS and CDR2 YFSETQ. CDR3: CASSLGPGLAGVQETQYF. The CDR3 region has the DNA TGCGCCAGCAGCTTGGGCCCTGGACTAGCGGGGGTCCAAGAGACCCAGTACTTC.

The CDR3 here is CASSPEDSSYNEQFF. In DNA, the CDR3 is TGTGCCAGCAGCCCCGAGGATAGCTCCTACAATGAGCAGTTCTTC. The chain employs TRBV5-4 and TRBJ2-1; D unclear. The length of the CDR3 is 15 residues. The germline V gene has CDR1 SGHNT and CDR2 YYREEE (reference sequence). V lost 4 bases and J lost 0, with 11 bases in between.